Following are 26 T cell receptor beta chains from one sample sequenced in a study of T-cell memory formation after mild COVID-19. In TCRdb, the 5' RACE reads were re-called with MiXCR into one record per CDR3 protein. The sample includes over 150,000 distinct CDR3 sequences, over 10% of them seen just once. Source material: PBMCs or a T cell subset sorted from them (not recorded which). Receptor source: a man aged 18 to 29 who had mild COVID-19 (a few samples of this study predate the infection). Cell type and time point are not known.

There are a few counts of this clonotype. The chain couples TRBV7-9 to TRBJ2-6, with a weak D call TRBD2 (6 bases). V lost 8 bases and J 9 bases, leaving 17 bases between the germline ends. CDR1 is SEHNR and CDR2 is FQNEAQ in the germline V gene (reference sequence). The CDR3 has 14 amino acids. In DNA, the CDR3 is TGTGCCAGCCCTCCGGGGGAGTATGTCAACGTCCTGACTTTC. Translation: CASPPGEYVNVLTF.

In its sample, this clonotype was seen a few times. V gene TRBV7-3 combines with J gene TRBJ2-2; 10 bases agree with TRBD2. Germline values: CDR1 SGHTA, CDR2 FQGTGA. Germline trimming cut 5 bases from V and 5 bases from J; bases unmatched to any gene: 5. This CDR3 has 15 residues. This CDR3 is CASSLLAGRTGELFF. For the CDR3, the DNA is TGTGCCAGCAGCCTACTAGCGGGGCGGACCGGGGAGCTGTTTTTT.

The CDR3 reads CASSLGGVGTEAFF. DNA for the CDR3: TGCGCCAGCAGCTTGGGAGGGGTAGGTACTGAAGCTTTCTTT. This chain links TRBV5-1 with TRBJ1-1, with D possibly being TRBD1 (5 bases). The CDR3 consists of 14 residues. Germline CDR1 and CDR2: SGHRS and YFSETQ. Trimming cost V 0 bases and J 5 bases, with 11 bases left between them.

This clonotype was observed a few times. V is TRBV11-2 and J is TRBJ2-2; 9 bases line up with TRBD1. After removal of 2 bases from V and 6 bases from J, the junction contained 7 bases not matched to a gene. CDR1 is SGHAT and CDR2 is FQNNGV in the germline V gene. The CDR3 contains 16 residues. The CDR3 coding sequence is TGTGCCAGCAGCTTAAATACAGGGGGCGCGTCCGGGGAGCTGTTTTTT. Amino acids: CASSLNTGGASGELFF.

The chain links TRBV18 to TRBJ2-1; no definite D call. The germline V gene encodes CDR1 KGHSH and CDR2 LQKENI. The germline V and J ends were trimmed by 2 bases and 10 bases, with 18 bases remaining between them. The CDR3 loop spans 15 amino acids. DNA of the CDR3: TGTGCCAGCTCACCAGGATTAGTAGTCGAGAGAGAGCAGTTCTTC. Amino acid sequence: CASSPGLVVEREQFF. Together with reference TRBV18 and TRBJ2-1, the CDR3 gives the full variable domain: NAGVMQNPRHLVRRRGQEARLRCSPMKGHSHVYWYRQLPEEGLKFMVYLQKENIIDESGMPKERFSAEFPKEGPSILRIQQVVRGDSAAYFCASSPGLVVEREQFFGPGTRLTVL.

In this sample, this clonotype turned up a few times. The chain links TRBV4-2 to TRBJ1-1; D remains ambiguous. The germline V and J ends were trimmed by 3 bases and 2 bases, with 10 bases remaining between them. Germline lookup yields CDR1 LGHNA and CDR2 YNFKEQ. This CDR3 spans 14 amino acids. The CDR3 DNA follows: TGTGCCAGCAGCCACGAGACGGGTAACACTGAAGCTTTCTTT. Translated, it gives CASSHETGNTEAFF.

This clonotype showed up many times. The chain joins TRBV5-6 to TRBJ1-5, with D unresolved. Trimming took 4 bases from V and 7 from J, leaving 12 bases between them. Looked up from germline, CDR1 is SGHDT and CDR2 is YYEEEE. CDR3 length equals 13 residues. The CDR3 spells CASSPSAGQPQHF. Here the CDR3 DNA reads TGTGCCAGCAGCCCGAGTGCGGGGCAGCCCCAGCATTTT.

The J gene is TRBJ2-2, the V gene TRBV9, with 10 bases that match TRBD2. The CDR3 runs to 16 residues. V shed 4 bases, J shed 3 bases, and the junction held 6 bases outside the gene matches. Germline V gene sequence: CDR1 SGDLS, CDR2 YYNGEE. The CDR3 protein is CASSPSGGAHTGELFF. CDR3 nucleotides: TGTGCCAGCAGCCCCAGCGGGGGGGCGCACACCGGGGAGCTGTTTTTT.

Ten or more counts support this clonotype. This chain links TRBV29-1 with TRBJ1-1, with 7 nucleotides matching TRBD1. There are 12 residues in the CDR3. CDR1 is SQVTM and CDR2 is ANQGSEA in the germline V gene. Trimming cost V 4 bases and J 12 bases; bases outside gene matches: 11. The CDR3 spells CSVVLTGVLPFF. The CDR3 nucleotides read TGCAGCGTTGTGCTCACAGGGGTACTTCCTTTCTTT.

The rearrangement joins TRBV9 to TRBJ1-1, with a weak D call TRBD1 (5 bases). The V end was cut by 4 bases, the J end by 0 bases, with 13 bases between. Germline V lookup: CDR1 SGDLS, CDR2 YYNGEE. There are 15 residues in the CDR3. CDR3 DNA: TGTGCCAGCAGCCCTCGACAGACCATGAACACTGAAGCTTTCTTT. It is translated as CASSPRQTMNTEAFF.

This chain joins TRBV20-1 and TRBJ2-1, with TRBD1 matching 10 bases. With 3 bases clipped from V and 4 bases from J, the junction kept 3 bases outside the gene matches. This CDR3 is built from 14 residues. Germline V gives CDR1 DFQATT, CDR2 SNEGSKA (reference sequence). In nucleotides, the CDR3 is TGCAGTGCTAGGGGGACAGGGGTATACAATGAGCAGTTCTTC. Protein sequence: CSARGTGVYNEQFF.

The J gene is TRBJ1-1, the V gene TRBV6-2 or TRBV6-3; D gene unclear. Germline values: CDR1 MNHEY, CDR2 SVGEGT. V was trimmed by 6 bases and J by 1 base, leaving 9 bases between them. The CDR3 sequence is 13 residues long. The chain's CDR3 is CASRTDQNTEAFF. CDR3 DNA sequence: TGTGCCAGCAGGACCGACCAGAACACTGAAGCTTTCTTT.

The table lists this clonotype with many counts. The J gene is TRBJ1-5, the V gene TRBV4-1; D is perhaps TRBD1 (6 bases). The CDR3 is 15 amino acids. Germline assignment: CDR1 MGHRA and CDR2 YSYEKL. V lost 0 bases and J lost 7, with 13 bases in between. The CDR3 region has the DNA TGCGCCAGCAGCCAAGAGGTGACAGGCGAACAGCCCCAGCATTTT. It is translated as CASSQEVTGEQPQHF.

The genes are TRBV7-9 and TRBJ1-4; the D gene is possibly TRBD1 (5 bases). CDR3 length equals 14 residues. Per germline, CDR1 SEHNR and CDR2 FQNEAQ (reference sequence). V was pared by 5 bases and J by 7 bases, with 14 bases between. CDR3 sequence reads: CASSHGRGGEKLFF. For the CDR3, the DNA is TGTGCCAGCAGCCACGGGAGGGGTGGTGAAAAACTGTTTTTT. Full variable domain (rest looked up from reference TRBV7-9 and TRBJ1-4): DTGVSQNPRHKITKRGQNVTFRCDPISEHNRLYWYRQTLGQGPEFLTYFQNEAQLEKSRLLSDRFSAERPKGSFSTLEIQRTEQGDSAMYLCASSHGRGGEKLFFGSGTQLSVL.

The sample holds a few counts of this clonotype. The gene calls are TRBV5-1 and TRBJ2-5; 12 positions match TRBD2. The CDR3 is made up of 15 amino acids. Germline values: CDR1 SGHRS, CDR2 YFSETQ. J was trimmed by 4 bases and V by 3 bases; bases with no gene match: 4. CDR3 protein: CASSYGTSGRETQYF. CDR3 coding DNA: TGCGCCAGCAGCTATGGGACTAGCGGGCGAGAGACCCAGTACTTC.

V gene TRBV6-6 combines with J gene TRBJ1-4; 9 nucleotides align to TRBD1. The germline gives CDR1 MNHNY, CDR2 SVGAGI (reference sequence). The V gene end was trimmed by 2 bases and the J gene end by 8 bases; junction bases not matched to a gene: 12. The CDR3 sequence is 17 residues long. The CDR3 DNA sequence: TGTGCCAGCAGTTACCCGACCGAACAGGGGGCGAGGGAAAAACTGTTTTTT. Translation gives CASSYPTEQGAREKLFF.

This clonotype was counted between two and nine times. The chain joins TRBV7-2 to TRBJ2-5; 9 nucleotides align to TRBD2. This CDR3 has 16 residues. The trim removed 2 bases at V and 5 bases at J, leaving 9 bases unmatched. CDR1 and CDR2 (germline): SGHTA, FQGNSA. The CDR3 DNA sequence: TGTGCCAGCAGCTTAAGGCCAGCGGGGGGAGGCGAGACCCAGTACTTC. This translates into CASSLRPAGGGETQYF.

The chain is built from TRBV30 and TRBJ2-5, with TRBD1 as a possible D gene (6 bases). The germline gives CDR1 GTSNPN, CDR2 SVGIG (reference sequence). V was shortened by 4 bases and J by 1 base, with 13 bases between the two germline ends. The CDR3 length is 14 residues. For the CDR3, the DNA is TGTGCCTGGACAAAGAAACAGGGCCAAGAGACCCAGTACTTC. It translates to CAWTKKQGQETQYF.

This clonotype was counted many times. This sequence joins TRBV6-1 and TRBJ1-2; perhaps TRBD1 as D (6 bases). Germline V gives CDR1 MNHNS, CDR2 SASEGT. Trimming pared 8 bases from V and 8 bases from J, leaving 33 bases between. There are 18 residues in the CDR3. The CDR3 here is CASHIQQGAGAGRKGYTF. CDR3 DNA: TGTGCCAGCCACATCCAGCAAGGGGCAGGGGCCGGTCGGAAAGGCTACACCTTC.

This clonotype was counted only a few times. The chain employs TRBV6-5 and TRBJ1-1, with D unresolved. The CDR3 loop spans 13 amino acids. Trimming cost V 6 bases and J 5 bases, with 13 bases left between them. Per the germline V gene, CDR1 is MNHEY and CDR2 is SVGAGI. As DNA, the CDR3 is TGTGCCAGCAGACGGGCCGGGTTGACTGAAGCTTTCTTT. Protein sequence: CASRRAGLTEAFF.

This clonotype was seen repeatedly, ten times or more. The J gene is TRBJ1-3, the V gene TRBV7-9, with TRBD1 matching 7 bases. Losses at the gene ends were 3 bases for V and 0 bases for J; bases not matched to a gene: 5. CDR1 is SEHNR and CDR2 is FQNEAQ in the germline V gene (reference sequence). This CDR3 spans 16 amino acids. CDR3 DNA: TGTGCCAGCAGCTTCCAGGGGGGACGCTCTGGAAACACCATATATTTT. Amino acids: CASSFQGGRSGNTIYF.

The J gene is TRBJ2-1, the V gene TRBV4-2; D might be TRBD2 (5 bases). The V and J ends lost 7 bases and 3 bases respectively, with 7 bases between them. Per germline, CDR1 LGHNA and CDR2 YNFKEQ. The length of the CDR3 is 12 residues. CDR3 nucleotide sequence: TGTGCCAGCACCGGGAACTACAATGAGCAGTTCTTC. Amino acids: CASTGNYNEQFF.

The V and J genes are TRBV12-3 or TRBV12-4 and TRBJ2-2, with D possibly TRBD1 on 6 matching bases. The V end lost 6 bases, the J end lost 1 base, and 9 bases lay between the germline ends. The CDR3 runs to 14 residues. The CDR3 DNA follows: TGTGCCAGCAGGGTGACAGGGAACACCGGGGAGCTGTTTTTT. It yields the protein CASRVTGNTGELFF.

The chain joins TRBV5-5 to TRBJ2-7, with 7 bases that match TRBD1. The ends lost 5 bases at V and 4 bases at J; junction bases unmatched: 12. In germline, CDR1 is SGHKS, CDR2 YYEKEE (reference sequence). CDR3 length equals 15 residues. CDR3 sequence (DNA): TGTGCCAGCAGTGTATCCCGGACAGGTCAATACGAGCAGTACTTC. Translation: CASSVSRTGQYEQYF.

This clonotype occurred a few times. This chain joins TRBV7-2 and TRBJ2-5, with D hard to call. Trimming removed 7 bases from V and 4 bases from J, with 22 bases in between. Germline values: CDR1 SGHTA, CDR2 FQGNSA. This CDR3 has 16 amino acids. This CDR3 reads CASTSIPRRVPETQYF. The CDR3 coding sequence is TGTGCCAGCACCTCCATCCCAAGGCGCGTGCCAGAGACCCAGTACTTC.

This clonotype was recorded many times. V is TRBV5-1 and J is TRBJ2-7, with D unclear. CDR3 length: 15 residues. Trimming stripped 0 bases from V and 3 bases from J, with 13 bases between. Germline lookup yields CDR1 SGHRS and CDR2 YFSETQ. CDR3 sequence (DNA): TGCGCCAGCAGCTTGGAGTCGGATGCACTCTACGAGCAGTACTTC. It specifies CASSLESDALYEQYF.